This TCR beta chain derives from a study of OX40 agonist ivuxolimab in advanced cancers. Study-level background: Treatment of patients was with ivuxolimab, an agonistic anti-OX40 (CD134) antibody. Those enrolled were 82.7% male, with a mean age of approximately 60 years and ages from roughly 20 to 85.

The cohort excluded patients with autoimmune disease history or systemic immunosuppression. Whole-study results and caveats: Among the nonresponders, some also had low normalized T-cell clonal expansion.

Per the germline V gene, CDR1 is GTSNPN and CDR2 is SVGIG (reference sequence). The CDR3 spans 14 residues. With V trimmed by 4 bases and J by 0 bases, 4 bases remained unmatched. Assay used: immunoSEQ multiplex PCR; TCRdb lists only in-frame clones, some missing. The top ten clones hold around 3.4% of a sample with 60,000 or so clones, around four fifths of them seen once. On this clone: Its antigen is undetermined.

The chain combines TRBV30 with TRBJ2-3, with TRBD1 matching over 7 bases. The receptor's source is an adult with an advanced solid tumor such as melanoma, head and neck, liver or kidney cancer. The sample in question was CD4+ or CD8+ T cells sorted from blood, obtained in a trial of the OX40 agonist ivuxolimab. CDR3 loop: CAWKDRTSTDTQYF. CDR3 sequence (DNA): TGTGCCTGGAAGGACAGGACCAGCACAGATACGCAGTATTTT.